The clone carrying this T cell receptor (beta chain) was seen only a few times. Trimming left V 4 bases short and J 0 bases short, with 13 bases between. The CDR3 is 16 amino acids. Assay used: immunoSEQ multiplex PCR; TCRdb lists only in-frame clones, some missing. The sample holds tens of thousands of clones; around nine tenths are singletons and the top ten take about 4.6%. This specimen comes from a study of technical replicates of blood from several donors. This clonotype was obtained from a human donor in good health. Some clones in this sample may be carry-over from other donors' samples. The gene calls are TRBV5-3 and TRBJ2-2; D is possibly TRBD2 (5 bases). TRBV5-3 has ORF status, its function being uncertain. Sample: PBMCs. CDR3 DNA: TGTGCCAGAAGCCTCTCAAGACTACCGAACACCGGGGAGCTGTTTTTT. As protein: CARSLSRLPNTGELFF.